This T cell receptor (beta chain) was captured in a study of OX40 agonist ivuxolimab in advanced cancers. Comment on this clone: The antigen remains undetermined.

Sequencing used immunoSEQ multiplex PCR; TCRdb keeps in-frame clones, though not all of them. Of some 75,000 clones listed, about 87% are singletons. The V gene's germline CDR1 is MNHNS and CDR2 SASEGT. Trimming left V 6 bases short and J 4 bases short, with 17 bases between. CDR3 size: 15 residues. Findings of the study overall: Certain nonresponders additionally had low normalized T-cell clonal expansion.

The genes are TRBV6-1 and TRBJ2-3; maybe TRBD1 (6 bases). Sequenced material: CD4+ or CD8+ T cells sorted from blood, taken in a trial of the OX40 agonist ivuxolimab. This receptor was identified in an adult with an advanced solid tumor such as melanoma, head and neck, liver or kidney cancer. CDR3 DNA: TGTGCCAGCAGAATCGTTGGGACAATCGCAGATACGCAGTATTTT. It yields the protein CASRIVGTIADTQYF.